This is a list of T cell receptor beta chains from one sample in a study of beta chain features in type 1 diabetes. The repertoire was sequenced with immunoSEQ multiplex PCR; TCRdb's copy has only in-frame clones and lacks some. The sample comprises 300,000 to 400,000 clones, approximately 11% of which are singletons, and about 0.015% rests with the top ten. The sample was naive CD4+ T cells from blood. The receptors were sampled from a woman under 40 in good health. Both conserved end residues are part of each CDR3. D genes are given only for firm matches. A clone size is listed for some rows: how often the clone was seen (once, few, many), or a class if it is expanded.

D,size,J,V,CDR3,DNA
TRBD1,.,TRBJ2-7,TRBV5-1,CASSLGDRPSYEQYF,TGCGCCAGCAGCTTGGGGGACAGGCCTTCCTACGAGCAGTACTTC
TRBD1,few,TRBJ1-1,TRBV19,CASKTGETEAFF,TGTGCCAGTAAGACAGGGGAAACTGAAGCTTTCTTT
TRBD2,.,TRBJ2-1,TRBV5-4,CASSRGLAALSSYNEQFF,TGTGCCAGCAGCCGGGGACTAGCCGCATTGAGCTCCTACAATGAGCAGTTCTTC
.,few,TRBJ1-1,TRBV2,CASSEERNTEAFF,TGTGCCAGCAGTGAAGAGAGGAACACTGAAGCTTTCTTT
TRBD1,few,TRBJ1-2,TRBV5-4,CASSVKGTGYYGYTF,TGTGCCAGCAGCGTTAAGGGGACAGGATACTATGGCTACACCTTC
.,few,TRBJ1-4,TRBV9,CASSSRHGVDEKLFF,TGTGCCAGCAGCTCGCGACACGGTGTGGATGAAAAACTGTTTTTT
.,once,TRBJ2-7,TRBV15,CATSREPAANEQYF,TGTGCCACCAGCAGAGAACCAGCGGCCAACGAGCAGTACTTC
.,.,TRBJ2-7,TRBV7-8,CASSLGGTSSYEQYF,TGTGCCAGCAGCTTAGGAGGCACGAGCTCCTACGAGCAGTACTTC
.,few,TRBJ2-5,TRBV7-2,CASSFTVYGSKTQYF,TGTGCCAGCAGCTTTACGGTCTACGGGAGCAAGACCCAGTACTTC
TRBD2,few,TRBJ2-7,TRBV27,CASRQGLAGYFYEQYF,TGTGCCAGCAGACAAGGACTAGCGGGTTACTTCTACGAGCAGTACTTC
.,few,TRBJ2-1,TRBV2,CASSRDTDNNEQFF,TGTGCCAGCAGCCGGGACACCGACAACAATGAGCAGTTCTTC
.,.,TRBJ2-7,TRBV6-5,CASSYGMEGYEQYF,TGTGCCAGCAGTTACGGGATGGAGGGGTACGAGCAGTACTTC
TRBD2,.,TRBJ2-7,TRBV5-5,CASSLAAGVPYF,TGTGCCAGCAGCTTGGCGGCGGGAGTTCCGTACTTC